The 14 T cell receptor beta chains in this list originate from one sample, sequenced in a study of T cell clones after liver transplantation. This table comes from immunoSEQ multiplex PCR, and its TCRdb copy is limited to in-frame clones, with some not included. The table shows about 58,000 clones, with around three quarters occurring only once. Source: CD4+ T cells from blood, taken at the roughly 16-month timepoint. Receptors were obtained from a human patient who received a liver transplant. Some of these T cells may belong to the graft donor.

Worth noting for this clone: One end of the junction does not line up with germline, which may come from a read error. This chain links TRBV5-1 with TRBJ1-4; 7 nucleotides line up with TRBD1. This CDR3 spans 9 amino acids. Germline CDR1 is SGHRS and CDR2 is YFSETQ. The CDR3 DNA sequence: TGCGCCGCTTCTGGGACAGTCCCCTTT. Its translation: CAASGTVPF.

In its sample, this clone was seen once. The chain combines TRBV11-2 with TRBJ1-2; 10 positions match TRBD1. Per germline, CDR1 SGHAT and CDR2 FQNNGV. The V gene end was trimmed by 3 bases and the J gene end by 7 bases; junction bases not matched to a gene: 5. The CDR3 totals 14 residues. DNA of the CDR3: TGTGCCAGCAGCTTCGGTGACAGGGGGCCTGGCTACACCTTC. The encoded protein is CASSFGDRGPGYTF.

This rearrangement joins TRBV7-9 to TRBJ2-1; no reliable D call. This CDR3 is built from 11 residues. Germline CDR1 SEHNR, CDR2 FQNEAQ (reference sequence). V was trimmed by 0 bases and J by 15 bases, leaving 9 bases between them. CDR3 residues: CASSLAGSGFF. Written as DNA, the CDR3 is TGTGCCAGCAGCTTAGCGGGGTCAGGGTTCTTC.

J is TRBJ1-4 and V is TRBV4-2; tentatively, D is TRBD1 (5 bases). Germline V gene lookup returns CDR1 LGHNA and CDR2 YNFKEQ. The CDR3 consists of 16 residues. V was shortened by 0 bases and J by 1 base, with 9 bases between the two germline ends. The CDR3 is CASSQEGRGTNEKLFF. CDR3 bases: TGTGCCAGCAGCCAAGAGGGTAGGGGAACTAATGAAAAACTGTTTTTT.

The chain recombines TRBV29-1 with TRBJ1-3, with 7 positions matching TRBD1. This CDR3 region has 13 residues. Germline V lookup: CDR1 SQVTM, CDR2 ANQGSEA. Trimming removed 7 bases from V and 0 bases from J; junction bases left unmatched: 3. The CDR3 sequence is CSAGTVSGNTIYF. Written as DNA, the CDR3 is TGCAGCGCTGGGACAGTCTCTGGAAACACCATATATTTT.

The chain joins TRBV7-6 to TRBJ1-4; D is unclear. The V gene's germline CDR1 is SGHVS and CDR2 FNYEAQ. Between the trimmed V and J ends, which lost 4 bases and 4 bases, there was a span of 13 bases. CDR3 size: 15 residues. In nucleotides, the CDR3 is TGTGCCAGCAGCTCCCGGACGGACCTTAATGAAAAACTGTTTTTT. Translated, it gives CASSSRTDLNEKLFF.

The genes are TRBV28 and TRBJ2-7; D is unresolved. The CDR3 sequence is 16 residues long. The germline CDR1 and CDR2 sequences are MDHEN and SYDVKM. V was clipped by 1 base and J by 3 bases, with 16 bases between them. CDR3 amino acids: CASSLSYAAGHYEQYF. The CDR3 coding sequence is TGTGCCAGCAGTTTATCTTATGCAGCCGGGCACTACGAGCAGTACTTC.

At least ten counts were recorded for this clone. The chain links TRBV4-1 to TRBJ2-5; the D gene is possibly TRBD2 (6 bases). Trimming took off 5 bases at V and 2 bases at J, with 18 bases between the two ends. Germline V gene lookup returns CDR1 MGHRA and CDR2 YSYEKL. The CDR3 runs to 16 residues. The CDR3 nucleotides are TGCGCCAGCAGCTACGGTGCGGGGAGTTTACAAGAGACCCAGTACTTC. Its translation: CASSYGAGSLQETQYF.

The V call is TRBV4-3, the J call TRBJ2-1; D possibly corresponds to TRBD2 (5 bases). This CDR3 has 14 residues. In germline, CDR1 is LGHNA, CDR2 YSLEER. V lost 0 bases to trimming and J lost 9 bases, with 12 bases between them. CDR3 sequence (DNA): TGCGCCAGCAGCCAAGATCTGCTCGGAGGTGAGCAGTTCTTC. This sequence encodes CASSQDLLGGEQFF.

This clone occurred once. The gene calls are TRBV6-1 and TRBJ1-1, with 8 nucleotides matching TRBD1. J lost 8 bases, V lost 6 bases, and 8 bases had no gene match. The germline CDR1 and CDR2 sequences are MNHNS and SASEGT. This CDR3 is 13 amino acids long. The chain's CDR3 is CASSYGQGLEAFF. In DNA, the CDR3 is TGTGCCAGCAGCTACGGACAGGGTCTAGAAGCTTTCTTT.

V gene TRBV5-4 combines with J gene TRBJ1-2; 11 bases align to TRBD1. Germline assignment: CDR1 SGHNT and CDR2 YYREEE (reference sequence). Germline trimming cut 4 bases from V and 8 bases from J; bases unmatched to any gene: 13. The CDR3 sequence is 16 residues long. The CDR3 sequence is CASSPGDRGIRLGYTF. The CDR3 DNA reads TGTGCCAGCAGCCCGGGGGACAGGGGGATTCGTTTAGGCTACACCTTC.

V usage is TRBV5-1 and J usage is TRBJ2-2; D is perhaps TRBD1 or TRBD2 (5 bases each). Trimming shortened V by 6 bases and J by 4 bases, and 19 bases separated the two germline ends. Germline values: CDR1 SGHRS, CDR2 YFSETQ. This CDR3 spans 16 amino acids. The CDR3 loop is CASTPRGQGPTGELFF. In DNA, the CDR3 is TGCGCCAGCACCCCCCGCGGGCAGGGTCCCACCGGGGAGCTGTTTTTT.

The V call is TRBV28, the J call TRBJ2-1, with 8 bases aligning to TRBD1. The CDR3 extends over 13 amino acids. The V gene's germline CDR1 is MDHEN and CDR2 SYDVKM. V was clipped by 7 bases and J by 4 bases; unmatched bases: 3. CDR3 in DNA: TGTGCCAGCACAGGGGGCGGATACAATGAGCAGTTCTTC. The encoded protein is CASTGGGYNEQFF. Based on the CDR3 plus reference TRBV28 and TRBJ2-1, the full variable domain is DVKVTQSSRYLVKRTGEKVFLECVQDMDHENMFWYRQDPGLGLRLIYFSYDVKMKEKGDIPEGYSVSREKKERFSLILESASTNQTSMYLCASTGGGYNEQFFGPGTRLTVL.

This clone came up once. CDR3: CASSIQGQGDSGNTIYF. The CDR3 nucleotides read TGTGCCAGTAGTATTCAGGGCCAGGGGGACTCTGGAAACACCATATATTTT. This sequence joins TRBV19 and TRBJ1-3; 7 nucleotides align to TRBD1. Germline V CDR1 and CDR2: LNHDA, SQIVND (reference sequence). V lost 3 bases and J lost 0; bases outside the gene matches: 8. The CDR3 spans 17 residues.